This is a list of T cell receptor beta chains from one sample in a study of shared clonotypes between healthy human individuals. Sequencing used immunoSEQ multiplex PCR; TCRdb keeps in-frame clones, though not all of them. Among about 2.3 million clones listed, 92% were seen once. The sample was naive CD4+ T cells from PBMCs. The receptors were sampled from a man aged 18 to 30 in good health. Some clones in this sample may be carry-over from other donors' samples. Both conserved end residues are part of each CDR3. D genes are given only for firm matches. The listing skips clone size in some rows; elsewhere it reads once, few, many or a size class.

TRBJ2-1	TRBV11-2	TRBD1	NA	CASSSDRVVNEQFF	TGTGCCAGCAGCTCGGACAGGGTAGTAAATGAGCAGTTCTTC
TRBJ2-6	TRBV27	TRBD1	NA	CASSRRQGAVTGANVLTF	TGTGCCAGCAGCCGAAGACAGGGAGCAGTGACCGGGGCCAACGTCCTGACTTTC
TRBJ2-7	TRBV5-4	TRBD2	NA	CASSLFPRESYEQYF	TGTGCCAGCAGCTTGTTCCCGCGGGAGAGCTACGAGCAGTACTTC
TRBJ2-7	TRBV6-1	TRBD1	NA	CASCRDRSSYEQYF	TGTGCCAGCTGTCGGGACAGAAGCTCCTACGAGCAGTACTTC
TRBJ2-4	TRBV2	NA	NA	CASSGSGLGNIQYF	TGTGCCAGCAGCGGCTCCGGACTGGGAAACATTCAGTACTTC
TRBJ2-7	TRBV5-1	TRBD2	NA	CASSLSSSSGSYEQYF	TGCGCCAGCAGCTTGAGCTCATCTAGCGGGTCCTACGAGCAGTACTTC
TRBJ2-7	TRBV7-9	TRBD2	NA	CASSRGLAGGGYEQYF	TGTGCCAGCAGCCGAGGACTAGCGGGAGGAGGGTACGAGCAGTACTTC
TRBJ2-3	TRBV14	TRBD2	NA	CASSQETLAMDTQYF	TGTGCCAGCAGCCAAGAAACACTAGCGATGGATACGCAGTATTTT
TRBJ2-2	TRBV27	NA	once	CASNKGVAGELFF	TGTGCCAGCAATAAAGGGGTGGCCGGGGAGCTGTTTTTT
TRBJ2-7	TRBV5-4	TRBD2	NA	CASSLGLAGGRGQYF	TGTGCCAGCAGCTTAGGCCTAGCGGGAGGTCGCGGGCAGTACTTC
TRBJ1-2	TRBV7-6	TRBD1	NA	CASSGPQTGKGFLNYGYTF	TGTGCCAGCAGCGGTCCCCAGACAGGGAAGGGATTCCTTAACTATGGCTACACCTTC
TRBJ2-3	TRBV2	TRBD2	NA	CASRFFPGLAGVDTQYF	TGTGCCAGCAGATTTTTTCCGGGACTAGCGGGAGTAGATACGCAGTATTTT
TRBJ1-3	TRBV15	NA	NA	CATSRSLSGNTIYF	TGTGCCACCAGCAGATCCTTGTCAGGAAACACCATATATTTT
TRBJ2-3	TRBV7-9	TRBD2	NA	CASSRASGGYTDTQYF	TGTGCCAGCAGCCGTGCGAGCGGGGGATACACAGATACGCAGTATTTT
TRBJ1-2	TRBV28	NA	NA	CASSPANYGYTF	TGTGCCAGCAGCCCCGCTAACTATGGCTACACCTTC
TRBJ2-2	TRBV6-4	NA	NA	CASSAGPNTGELFF	TGTGCCAGCAGTGCTGGGCCGAACACCGGGGAGCTGTTTTTT
TRBJ1-5	TRBV5-4	TRBD1	NA	CASSWTGTGAGQPQHF	TGTGCCAGCAGCTGGACAGGGACAGGTGCAGGTCAGCCCCAGCATTTT
TRBJ1-1	TRBV2	TRBD1	NA	CASSDRTGRGTEAFF	TGTGCCAGCAGTGACCGGACAGGCCGGGGGACTGAAGCTTTCTTT
TRBJ2-7	TRBV28	NA	NA	CASSQWRYEQYF	TGTGCCAGCAGCCAGTGGAGATACGAGCAGTACTTC
TRBJ2-3	TRBV28	NA	NA	CASTPGHTDTQYF	TGTGCCAGCACCCCGGGCCACACAGATACGCAGTATTTT
TRBJ2-2	TRBV28	TRBD1	NA	CASSPDGDRANTGELFF	TGTGCCAGCAGCCCCGATGGGGACAGGGCGAACACCGGGGAGCTGTTTTTT
TRBJ2-1	TRBV5-4	TRBD2	NA	CASTIAHGRAGNEQFF	TGTGCCAGCACCATCGCCCACGGGAGGGCCGGAAATGAGCAGTTCTTC
TRBJ2-1	TRBV7-2	NA	NA	CASSLTLTAGYNEQFF	TGTGCCAGCAGCCTAACTCTAACGGCGGGGTACAATGAGCAGTTCTTC
TRBJ2-5	TRBV18	NA	NA	CASSPTGDTLEETQYF	TGTGCCAGCTCACCAACCGGGGACACCTTGGAAGAGACCCAGTACTTC
TRBJ2-3	TRBV5-4	NA	NA	CASSLGLSRPGTTDTQYF	TGTGCCAGCAGCTTGGGACTCAGCCGGCCGGGGACCACAGATACGCAGTATTTT
TRBJ1-1	TRBV19	NA	NA	CASSSGDYSTEAFF	TGTGCCAGTAGTTCGGGAGATTACTCCACTGAAGCTTTCTTT
TRBJ2-1	TRBV15	TRBD2	NA	CATRGLAGGGEQFF	TGTGCCACCAGGGGCCTAGCGGGAGGGGGAGAGCAGTTCTTC
TRBJ2-1	TRBV10-3	TRBD2	NA	CAISEDRLAGYNEQFF	TGTGCCATCAGTGAGGACCGACTAGCGGGCTACAATGAGCAGTTCTTC
TRBJ1-4	TRBV29-1	NA	NA	CSVRDTSTNEKLFF	TGCAGCGTGAGGGACACCTCAACTAATGAAAAACTGTTTTTT
TRBJ1-3	TRBV6-1	NA	NA	CASRGRGNVGDTIYF	TGTGCCAGCAGGGGGAGGGGGAATGTCGGGGACACCATATATTTT
TRBJ1-1	TRBV15	NA	NA	CATSRKLISRGLTKAFF	TGTGCCACCAGCAGAAAACTAATTTCGCGGGGATTAACTAAAGCTTTCTTT
TRBJ1-2	TRBV14	NA	NA	CASSQPRGAGGYTF	TGTGCCAGCAGCCAACCAAGGGGGGCAGGAGGCTACACCTTC
TRBJ1-1	TRBV27	TRBD1	NA	CASSPVDRDHTEAFF	TGTGCCAGCAGCCCCGTGGACAGGGACCACACTGAAGCTTTCTTT
TRBJ2-1	TRBV9	TRBD2	NA	CASSGLAGEGDYNEQFF	TGTGCCAGCAGCGGACTAGCGGGAGAAGGAGACTACAATGAGCAGTTCTTC
TRBJ1-4	TRBV5-8	TRBD1	once	CASSLGQGATNEKLFF	TGTGCCAGCAGCCTGGGACAGGGAGCAACTAATGAAAAACTGTTTTTT
TRBJ2-7	TRBV27	TRBD1	NA	CASSLGTGRYEQYF	TGTGCCAGCAGTCTCGGGACAGGGCGGTACGAGCAGTACTTC
TRBJ2-1	TRBV5-1	NA	NA	CASSLAGSREQFF	TGCGCCAGCAGCTTGGCCGGTAGCAGGGAGCAGTTCTTC
TRBJ2-3	TRBV2	NA	NA	CASSGPRGTDTQYF	TGTGCCAGCAGTGGCCCCAGGGGCACAGATACGCAGTATTTT
TRBJ1-4	TRBV10-1	NA	NA	CASPLDRATNEKLFF	TGCGCCAGCCCCCTCGACCGGGCAACTAATGAAAAACTGTTTTTT